This TCR beta chain was captured by sequencing in a study of cytomegalovirus exposure and HLA in healthy donors. This clone was observed once. No antigen is known for it. Study-wide results and caveats: TCR beta sequences reportedly predicted most subjects' HLA-A and HLA-B alleles accurately. A list of around 160 TCR beta chains associated with cytomegalovirus was given. Analysis performed later showed TCR beta chains linked to HLA being more clonally expanded than equally common others. The likely explanation for a cluster of highly shared sequence variants was sequencing artifact.

Germline loops: CDR1 SNHLY, CDR2 FYNNEI. V was pared by 6 bases and J by 4 bases, with 10 bases of the junction left unmatched. The CDR3 is made up of 15 amino acids. Primers: 60 Vbeta forward and 13 Jbeta reverse. Clones were read by immunoSEQ multiplex PCR, and TCRdb kept only the in-frame ones, dropping some. The table records about 92,000 clones, roughly 81% of them present only once. The receptor was derived from a woman between 18 and 29 years old in good health and CMV-seropositive. This sequence joins TRBV2 and TRBJ2-5, with 8 bases fitting TRBD1. The source material was PBMCs. The CDR3 sequence: CASRADRGLGETQYF. CDR3 bases: TGTGCCAGCAGGGCAGACAGGGGATTGGGAGAGACCCAGTACTTC.